These 32 T cell receptor beta chains originate from one sample sequenced in a study of blood T cell repertoires in COVID-19. Repertoires were generated with immunoSEQ multiplex PCR, while TCRdb's copy carries only in-frame clones and drops some. The sample records approximately 75,000 clones, approximately 86% being singletons. Sequencing was done on a sample of peripheral blood. These receptor sequences come from a man aged 80 or over with COVID-19, enrolled during active disease.

The chain carries TRBV2 and TRBJ1-3, with a tentative D call TRBD1 (6 bases). Trimming shortened V by 5 bases and J by 0 bases, and 11 bases separated the two germline ends. Per the germline V gene, CDR1 is SNHLY and CDR2 is FYNNEI. This CDR3 region has 15 residues. The CDR3 nucleotides are TGTGCCAGCAGTTTAGGGACAACCTCTGGAAACACCATATATTTT. Translated: CASSLGTTSGNTIYF.

The CDR3 loop is CASSLAGQGGGYTF. The CDR3 nucleotides are TGCGCCAGCAGCCTGGCGGGACAGGGAGGCGGCTACACCTTC. V gene TRBV5-1 combines with J gene TRBJ1-2; 9 bases fit TRBD1. Germline CDR1 reads SGHRS; CDR2 reads YFSETQ. This CDR3 has 14 residues. V lost 4 bases and J lost 8; bases outside the gene matches: 9. The whole variable domain, filled in from reference TRBV5-1 and TRBJ1-2, reads KAGVTQTPRYLIKTRGQQVTLSCSPISGHRSVSWYQQTPGQGLQFLFEYFSETQRNKGNFPGRFSGRQFSNSRSEMNVSTLELGDSALYLCASSLAGQGGGYTFGSGTRLTVV.

This chain uses TRBV5-1 with TRBJ1-5; D possibly corresponds to TRBD1 (6 bases). The V gene's germline CDR1 is SGHRS and CDR2 YFSETQ. This CDR3 has 15 residues. Trimming removed 2 bases at V and 6 bases at J, with 15 bases between. CDR3 residues: CASSLGRGNAQPQHF. The CDR3 DNA reads TGCGCCAGCAGCTTAGGCAGGGGCAATGCTCAGCCCCAGCATTTT.

The chain is built from TRBV6-2 or TRBV6-3 and TRBJ1-2, with 10 bases fitting TRBD1. Losses at the gene ends were 4 bases for V and 8 bases for J; bases not matched to a gene: 7. The CDR3 runs to 14 residues. Germline CDR1 is MNHEY and CDR2 is SVGEGT. Written as DNA, the CDR3 is TGTGCCAGCAGTTCCGCGACAGGGGGCAACGGCTACACCTTC. Translated: CASSSATGGNGYTF.

This chain connects TRBV5-4 to TRBJ2-6; TRBD1 matches at 7 bases. The V gene's germline CDR1 is SGHNT and CDR2 YYREEE (reference sequence). Unmatched junction bases numbered 1, after V lost 2 bases and J lost 2 bases. The CDR3 has 15 residues. The DNA for the CDR3 is TGTGCCAGCAGCTTAAGGGGGCCTGGGGCCAACGTCCTGACTTTC. Its translation is CASSLRGPGANVLTF.

This clone was recorded a few times. The chain links TRBV29-1 to TRBJ1-2, with TRBD1 matching over 9 bases. Germline V gene lookup returns CDR1 SQVTM and CDR2 ANQGSEA. The V segment lost 7 bases and the J segment 2 bases; nucleotides outside the gene matches: 5. This CDR3 comprises 13 residues. The CDR3 DNA reads TGCAGCGCGGGGACAGGGCTGAACTATGGCTACACCTTC. The encoded protein is CSAGTGLNYGYTF.

The rearrangement links TRBV20-1 to TRBJ2-4, with 7 nucleotides matching TRBD1. Germline CDR1 is DFQATT and CDR2 is SNEGSKA (reference sequence). This CDR3 contains 14 residues. Trimming removed 3 bases from V and 7 bases from J; junction bases left unmatched: 9. This CDR3 is CSASTGALGNIQYF. The DNA for the CDR3 is TGCAGTGCTAGTACAGGGGCACTGGGGAACATTCAGTACTTC.

The rearrangement links TRBV7-8 to TRBJ1-2, with D tentatively TRBD1 (6 bases). V was trimmed by 3 bases and J by 1 base, leaving 9 bases between them. The CDR3 consists of 14 residues. The germline V gene encodes CDR1 SGHVS and CDR2 FQNEAQ. For the CDR3, the DNA is TGTGCCAGCAGCTTGTCAGGGGATAACTATGGCTACACCTTC. Translated: CASSLSGDNYGYTF.

V is TRBV27 and J is TRBJ1-5, with unresolved D. The CDR3 runs to 17 residues. Trimming stripped 1 base from V and 1 base from J, with 14 bases between. Per the germline V gene, CDR1 is MNHEY and CDR2 is SMNVEV (reference sequence). The CDR3 bases are TGTGCCAGCAGTTTATATGGGGTTAGCGGGAGCAATCAGCCCCAGCATTTT. Amino acid sequence: CASSLYGVSGSNQPQHF.

V gene TRBV9 combines with J gene TRBJ1-2, with TRBD1 identical over 7 bases. The CDR3 totals 15 residues. The V gene's germline CDR1 is SGDLS and CDR2 YYNGEE. Losses at the gene ends were 0 bases for V and 0 bases for J; bases not matched to a gene: 2. The CDR3 reads CASSVGGQANYGYTF. DNA of the CDR3: TGTGCCAGCAGCGTAGGCGGACAGGCTAACTATGGCTACACCTTC.

The rearrangement uses TRBV29-1 and TRBJ1-2, with 9 bases lining up with TRBD1. CDR1 is SQVTM, CDR2 ANQGSEA, per germline. The CDR3 has 13 amino acids. The J segment lost 3 bases and the V segment lost 6 bases, leaving 5 bases of the junction unmatched. CDR3 amino acids: CSVFRDRDYGYTF. Here the CDR3 DNA reads TGCAGCGTCTTCCGGGACAGGGACTATGGCTACACCTTC. Full variable domain (missing parts from reference TRBV29-1 and TRBJ1-2): SAVISQKPSRDICQRGTSLTIQCQVDSQVTMMFWYRQQPGQSLTLIATANQGSEATYESGFVIDKFPISRPNLTFSTLTVSNMSPEDSSIYLCSVFRDRDYGYTFGSGTRLTVV.

This clone was seen only once. The rearrangement links TRBV7-9 to TRBJ2-2; D uncertain. Germline-derived CDR1 and CDR2 are SEHNR and FQNEAQ (reference sequence). The CDR3 is made up of 13 amino acids. Deletions cut 5 bases from V and 3 bases from J, with 7 bases between. CDR3 loop: CASSVQYTGELFF. Here the CDR3 DNA reads TGTGCCAGCAGCGTACAGTACACCGGGGAGCTGTTTTTT.

The gene calls are TRBV10-3 and TRBJ2-5; 8 bases fit TRBD1. CDR3 length: 14 amino acids. V trimming: 2 bases; J trimming: 4 bases; junction bases outside the gene matches: 3. Looked up from germline, CDR1 is ENHRY and CDR2 is SYGVKD. The CDR3 DNA is TGTGCCATCAGTGAGGCAGGGGGCGTAGAGACCCAGTACTTC. The encoded protein is CAISEAGGVETQYF.

V and J are TRBV5-1 and TRBJ2-1; the match to TRBD1 covers 8 bases. This CDR3 contains 17 residues. CDR1 is SGHRS, CDR2 YFSETQ, per germline. Germline trimming cut 4 bases from V and 5 bases from J; bases unmatched to any gene: 14. In DNA form, the CDR3 reads TGCGCCAGCAGCCACCCCATAACAGGGGGTTTTAACAATGAGCAGTTCTTC. Translation: CASSHPITGGFNNEQFF.

The chain is built from TRBV6-2 or TRBV6-3 and TRBJ1-2, with 8 nucleotides matching TRBD1. The CDR3 contains 13 residues. V gave up 6 bases and J gave up 8 bases; unmatched junction bases: 8. Germline values: CDR1 MNHEY, CDR2 SVGEGT. The CDR3 region has the DNA TGTGCCAGCAGCTCGGACAGGGTTGGCGGCTACACCTTC. This translates into CASSSDRVGGYTF.

V gene TRBV29-1 combines with J gene TRBJ2-3; 12 nucleotides align to TRBD2. The CDR3 consists of 16 residues. Germline CDR1 reads SQVTM; CDR2 reads ANQGSEA. J was trimmed by 5 bases and V by 4 bases; bases with no gene match: 10. The CDR3 DNA reads as TGCAGCGTTGCGTCTAGCGGGGGGGTCTATGGAGATACGCAGTATTTT. This encodes CSVASSGGVYGDTQYF.

This clone came up a few times. The CDR3 region is CASSSGTTGTDTQYF. The CDR3 DNA sequence: TGTGCCAGTAGTTCCGGGACTACAGGGACAGATACGCAGTATTTT. The chain links TRBV19 to TRBJ2-3, with D possibly TRBD2 on 7 matching bases. The germline V gene has CDR1 LNHDA and CDR2 SQIVND (reference sequence). Trimming removed 5 bases from V and 3 bases from J, with 15 bases in between. This CDR3 is built from 15 residues.

This clone was seen a handful of times. This chain links TRBV5-1 with TRBJ1-1; D may be TRBD1 (5 bases). This CDR3 region has 15 residues. V was clipped by 0 bases and J by 5 bases, with 14 bases between them. Germline V gives CDR1 SGHRS, CDR2 YFSETQ. CDR3 residues: CASSLGRWGETEAFF. In nucleotides, the CDR3 is TGCGCCAGCAGCTTGGGTCGGTGGGGGGAAACTGAAGCTTTCTTT.

The rearrangement links TRBV28 to TRBJ1-2; D remains unclear. CDR1 is MDHEN and CDR2 is SYDVKM in the germline V gene. The CDR3 runs 8 residues. The CDR3 DNA follows: TGTGGGGCGGGTGGCTACACCTTC. The encoded protein is CGAGGYTF.

The genes are TRBV6-5 and TRBJ2-7; perhaps TRBD1 as D (6 bases). V dropped 8 bases and J dropped 6 bases, with 11 bases sitting between them. This CDR3 contains 11 residues. Germline V gene data show CDR1 as MNHEY and CDR2 as SVGAGI. CDR3 DNA: TGTGCCAGCGGGAGACAGGTCGAGCAGTACTTC. Amino acid sequence: CASGRQVEQYF.

This clone was detected only once. This chain connects TRBV6-5 to TRBJ2-7; 8 positions match TRBD1. This CDR3 has 13 amino acids. Germline loops: CDR1 MNHEY, CDR2 SVGAGI. V dropped 7 bases and J dropped 2; count of bases not matched to a gene: 4. The CDR3 spells CASISTGAYEQYF. Here the CDR3 DNA reads TGTGCCAGCATATCGACAGGGGCCTACGAGCAGTACTTC.

The table lists this clone with a few counts. The chain recombines TRBV6-5 with TRBJ1-6; 7 bases are a match to TRBD1. CDR1 is MNHEY, CDR2 SVGAGI, per germline. J was trimmed by 7 bases and V by 10 bases; bases with no gene match: 7. This CDR3 has 13 amino acids. CDR3 amino acids: CAITGDRNSPLHF. CDR3 sequence (DNA): TGTGCCATCACAGGGGATCGGAATTCACCCCTCCACTTT.

The DNA of the CDR3 is TGCGCCAGCAGCCAAGATTCCCAATCCACCATATATTTT. This encodes CASSQDSQSTIYF. This chain joins TRBV4-1 and TRBJ1-3, with D uncertain. V lost 0 bases to trimming and J lost 9 bases, with 9 bases between them. Germline values: CDR1 MGHRA, CDR2 YSYEKL. The CDR3 sequence is 13 residues long.

The chain combines TRBV2 with TRBJ1-4, with D hard to call. V was trimmed by 3 bases and J by 7 bases, leaving 9 bases between them. Per the germline V gene, CDR1 is SNHLY and CDR2 is FYNNEI. The CDR3 is 13 residues long. CDR3 coding DNA: TGTGCCAGCAGTGAGTGGGAGGGTGAAAAACTGTTTTTT. Amino acid sequence: CASSEWEGEKLFF.

The CDR3 nucleotides are TGCGCCAGCAGCTTGGGGACCGGAGGTAACTATGGCTACACCTTC. Its translation: CASSLGTGGNYGYTF. The chain has TRBV5-1 and TRBJ1-2; D ambiguous. CDR1 and CDR2 (germline): SGHRS, YFSETQ. The ends were cut back, 0 bases at V and 1 base at J, with 10 bases in the middle. This CDR3 is 15 amino acids long.

The chain has TRBV10-1 and TRBJ2-1; D is perhaps TRBD1 (5 bases). The CDR3 extends over 14 amino acids. Per the germline V gene, CDR1 is WNHNN and CDR2 is SYGVQD (reference sequence). V dropped 3 bases and J dropped 5 bases, with 11 bases sitting between them. CDR3 DNA sequence: TGCGCCAGCAGTGACAGGGAATCGGACAATGAGCAGTTCTTC. This sequence encodes CASSDRESDNEQFF.

The CDR3 spells CASSLGPQGRNSPLHF. CDR3 nucleotides: TGTGCCAGCAGCCTAGGGCCACAGGGGAGAAATTCACCCCTCCACTTT. V usage is TRBV27 and J usage is TRBJ1-6; TRBD1 matches 7 bases. CDR3 size: 16 residues. From germline, CDR1 is MNHEY and CDR2 SMNVEV (reference sequence). J was trimmed by 7 bases and V by 6 bases; bases with no gene match: 12.

The V and J genes are TRBV19 and TRBJ2-3, with 14 bases aligning to TRBD2. Per the germline V gene, CDR1 is LNHDA and CDR2 is SQIVND (reference sequence). The ends lost 6 bases at V and 1 base at J; junction bases unmatched: 3. CDR3 length: 16 amino acids. CDR3 amino acids: CASRRTSGGRTDTQYF. CDR3 DNA sequence: TGTGCCAGTAGGCGGACTAGCGGGGGGCGCACAGATACGCAGTATTTT.

V and J are TRBV29-1 and TRBJ1-2; D uncertain. Germline V gives CDR1 SQVTM, CDR2 ANQGSEA. V gave up 3 bases and J gave up 6 bases, with 5 bases separating them. The CDR3 covers 10 residues. The CDR3: CSVDTDGYTF. The CDR3 DNA follows: TGCAGCGTTGACACTGATGGCTACACCTTC.

The chain couples TRBV7-9 to TRBJ1-1; TRBD1 matches 7 bases. Per germline, CDR1 SEHNR and CDR2 FQNEAQ (reference sequence). With V trimmed by 5 bases and J by 1 base, 4 bases remained unmatched. The CDR3 length is 14 residues. For the CDR3, the DNA is TGTGCCAGCAGCACATGGGACAGGAACACTGAAGCTTTCTTT. It specifies CASSTWDRNTEAFF.

The gene calls are TRBV9 and TRBJ2-1; 9 bases are a match to TRBD1. V lost 4 bases and J lost 8; bases outside the gene matches: 13. In germline, CDR1 is SGDLS, CDR2 YYNGEE. CDR3 length equals 16 residues. The CDR3, as DNA: TGTGCCAGCAGCTTTAGTTGGGACAGGGCCCAAGATGAGCAGTTCTTC. Translated, it gives CASSFSWDRAQDEQFF.

The rearrangement links TRBV20-1 to TRBJ1-1, with no clear D. The CDR3 has 13 residues. Germline CDR1 and CDR2: DFQATT and SNEGSKA (reference sequence). Trimming took 3 bases from V and 5 from J, leaving 13 bases between them. CDR3 DNA: TGCAGTGCTAGTGAGAACACGGGGACTGAAGCTTTCTTT. This encodes CSASENTGTEAFF.